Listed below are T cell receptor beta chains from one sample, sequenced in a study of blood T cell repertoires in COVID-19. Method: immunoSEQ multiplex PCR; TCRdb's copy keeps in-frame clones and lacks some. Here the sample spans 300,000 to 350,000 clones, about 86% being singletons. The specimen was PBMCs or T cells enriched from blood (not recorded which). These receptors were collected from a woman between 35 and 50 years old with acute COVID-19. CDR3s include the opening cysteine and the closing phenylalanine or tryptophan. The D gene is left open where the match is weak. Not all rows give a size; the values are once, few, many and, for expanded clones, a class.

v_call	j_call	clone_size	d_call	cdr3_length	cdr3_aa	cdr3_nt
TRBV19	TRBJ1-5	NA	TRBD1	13	CASSRGQGAQAHF	TGTGCCAGTAGTCGAGGACAGGGGGCCCAGGCGCATTTT
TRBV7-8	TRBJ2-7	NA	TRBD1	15	CASSFGQVSSYEQYF	TGTGCCAGCAGCTTCGGACAGGTTAGCTCCTACGAGCAGTACTTC
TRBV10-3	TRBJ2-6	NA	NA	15	CAISAGFSGANVLTF	TGTGCCATCAGTGCAGGATTCTCTGGGGCCAACGTCCTGACTTTC
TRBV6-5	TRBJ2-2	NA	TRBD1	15	CASRQTGVNTGELFF	TGTGCCAGCAGACAAACAGGGGTGAACACCGGGGAGCTGTTTTTT
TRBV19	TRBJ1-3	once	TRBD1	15	CASRPGQGSGNTIYF	TGTGCCAGTCGACCGGGACAGGGCTCTGGAAACACCATATATTTT
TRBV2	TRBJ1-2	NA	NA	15	CASSDGGGKINGYTF	TGTGCCAGCAGTGATGGGGGCGGAAAGATAAATGGCTACACCTTC
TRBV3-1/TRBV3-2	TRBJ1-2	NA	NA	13	CASSPAEVYGYTF	TGTGCCAGCAGCCCGGCCGAGGTCTATGGCTACACCTTC
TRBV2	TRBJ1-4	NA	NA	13	CASHRETDEKLFF	TGTGCCAGCCACAGGGAAACCGATGAAAAACTGTTTTTT
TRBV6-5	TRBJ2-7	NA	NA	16	CASSYSYGDHSYEQYF	TGTGCCAGCAGTTACTCCTACGGGGATCACTCCTACGAGCAGTACTTC
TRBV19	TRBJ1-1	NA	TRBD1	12	CASSQWDRQAFF	TGTGCCAGTTCCCAATGGGACAGGCAAGCTTTCTTT
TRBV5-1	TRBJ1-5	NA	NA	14	CASSLGGLGQPQHF	TGCGCCAGCAGCTTGGGGGGACTGGGTCAGCCCCAGCATTTT
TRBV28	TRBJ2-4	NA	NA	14	CASMEKLAKNIQYF	TGTGCCAGCATGGAGAAACTAGCCAAAAACATTCAGTACTTC
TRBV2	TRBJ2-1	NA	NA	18	CASSEGWTGREGYNEQFF	TGTGCCAGCAGTGAGGGATGGACTGGGCGGGAAGGGTACAATGAGCAGTTCTTC
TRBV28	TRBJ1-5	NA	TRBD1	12	CATDRAGQPQHF	TGTGCCACGGACAGGGCTGGGCAGCCCCAGCATTTT
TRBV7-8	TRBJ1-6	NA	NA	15	CASSALGGVGSPLHF	TGTGCCAGCAGCGCGTTAGGGGGTGTGGGTTCACCCCTCCACTTT
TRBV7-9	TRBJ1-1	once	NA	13	CASSLTTASEAFF	TGTGCCAGCAGCTTAACGACAGCGTCTGAAGCTTTCTTT
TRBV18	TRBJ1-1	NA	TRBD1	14	CASSREGANTEAFF	TGTGCCAGCTCGCGGGAGGGGGCGAACACTGAAGCTTTCTTT
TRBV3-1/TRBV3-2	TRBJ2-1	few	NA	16	CASSPGRTPPYNEQFF	TGTGCCAGCAGCCCCGGTCGGACTCCACCCTACAATGAGCAGTTCTTC
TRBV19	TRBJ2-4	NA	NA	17	CASSVNEWAGAKNIQYF	TGTGCCAGTAGTGTCAACGAGTGGGCGGGAGCCAAAAACATTCAGTACTTC
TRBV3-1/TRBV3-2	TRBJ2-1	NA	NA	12	CASSPRVDEQFF	TGTGCCAGCAGCCCCCGGGTGGATGAGCAGTTCTTC
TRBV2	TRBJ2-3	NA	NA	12	CASKLNSDTQYF	TGTGCCAGCAAGCTCAACTCAGATACGCAGTATTTT
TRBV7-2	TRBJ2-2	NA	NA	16	CASSLRTARSTGELFF	TGTGCCAGCAGCTTAAGGACAGCGCGGAGCACCGGGGAGCTGTTTTTT
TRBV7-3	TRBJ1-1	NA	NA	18	CASSLRPRDVSSNTEAFF	TGTGCCAGCAGCTTAAGACCCAGGGATGTTTCCTCTAACACTGAAGCTTTCTTT
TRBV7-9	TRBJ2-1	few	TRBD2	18	CASSSTVLAGGEYNEQFF	TGTGCCAGCAGCTCCACCGTACTAGCGGGAGGGGAATACAATGAGCAGTTCTTC
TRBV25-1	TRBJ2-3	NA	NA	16	CASSDATGGHTDTQYF	TGTGCCAGCAGTGACGCCACGGGGGGCCACACAGATACGCAGTATTTT
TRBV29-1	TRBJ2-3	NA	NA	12	CSVGGGTDTQYF	TGCAGCGTTGGGGGGGGCACAGATACGCAGTATTTT
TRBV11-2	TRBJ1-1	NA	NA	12	CASSNQDTEAFF	TGTGCCAGCAGCAACCAGGACACTGAAGCTTTCTTT